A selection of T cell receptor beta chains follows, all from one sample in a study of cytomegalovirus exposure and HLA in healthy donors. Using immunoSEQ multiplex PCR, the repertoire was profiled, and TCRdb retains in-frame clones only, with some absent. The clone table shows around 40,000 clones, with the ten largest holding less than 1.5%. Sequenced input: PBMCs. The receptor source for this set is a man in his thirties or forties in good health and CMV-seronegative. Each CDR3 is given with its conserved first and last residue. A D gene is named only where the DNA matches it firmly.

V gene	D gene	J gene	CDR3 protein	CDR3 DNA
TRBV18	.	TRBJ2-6	CASSPTWGQAGANVLTF	TGTGCCAGCTCACCGACCTGGGGCCAGGCGGGGGCCAACGTCCTGACTTTC
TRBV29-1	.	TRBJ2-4	CSVQGATKNIQYF	TGCAGCGTACAGGGAGCCACCAAAAACATTCAGTACTTC
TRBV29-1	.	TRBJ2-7	CSVVSRADEQYF	TGCAGCGTTGTGTCCAGGGCCGACGAGCAGTACTTC
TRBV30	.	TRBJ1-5	CAWSVRENQPQHF	TGTGCCTGGAGTGTACGGGAAAATCAGCCCCAGCATTTT
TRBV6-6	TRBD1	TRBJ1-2	CASSSGTGLSYGYTF	TGTGCCAGCAGTTCCGGGACAGGGCTATCCTATGGCTACACCTTC
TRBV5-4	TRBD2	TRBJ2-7	CASSSRLAGRSYEQYF	TGTGCCAGCAGCAGTAGACTAGCGGGACGATCCTACGAGCAGTACTTC
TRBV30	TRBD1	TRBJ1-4	CAWSYRGLTKKLFF	TGTGCCTGGAGTTACAGGGGGCTGACGAAAAAACTGTTTTTT
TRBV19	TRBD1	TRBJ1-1	CASSQGTGLEAFF	TGTGCCAGTAGTCAAGGGACAGGGCTTGAAGCTTTCTTT
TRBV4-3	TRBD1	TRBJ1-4	CASSRQGGGEKLFF	TGCGCCAGCAGCCGACAGGGGGGGGGTGAAAAACTGTTTTTT
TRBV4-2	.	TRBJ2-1	CASSQEDNFNNEQFF	TGTGCCAGCAGCCAAGAGGACAACTTCAACAATGAGCAGTTCTTC
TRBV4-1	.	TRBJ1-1	CASSQDLPETLNTEAFF	TGCGCCAGCAGCCAAGATCTCCCCGAGACATTGAACACTGAAGCTTTCTTT
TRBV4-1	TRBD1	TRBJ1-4	CASSHGQGARLEKLFF	TGCGCCAGCAGCCACGGACAGGGGGCGCGGCTGGAAAAACTGTTTTTT
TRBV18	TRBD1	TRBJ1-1	CASSPRDRVRANTEAFF	TGTGCCAGCTCACCCCGGGACAGGGTGAGAGCTAACACTGAAGCTTTCTTT
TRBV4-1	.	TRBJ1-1	CASSHLTGTNEAFF	TGCGCCAGCAGCCACCTTACCGGGACAAATGAAGCTTTCTTT
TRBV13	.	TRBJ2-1	CASSFGWSSYNEQFF	TGTGCCAGCAGCTTTGGGTGGAGCTCCTACAATGAGCAGTTCTTC
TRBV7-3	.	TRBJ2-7	CASSPQVEGSEQYF	TGTGCCAGCAGCCCACAGGTCGAAGGAAGCGAGCAGTACTTC
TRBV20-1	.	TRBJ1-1	CSAPGYTEAFF	TGCAGTGCCCCAGGGTATACTGAAGCTTTCTTT
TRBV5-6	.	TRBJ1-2	CASSSAGLLYGYTF	TGTGCCAGCAGCTCAGCGGGACTCCTCTATGGCTACACCTTC
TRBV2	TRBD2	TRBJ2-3	CASKGLAASTDTQYF	TGTGCCAGCAAAGGACTAGCGGCCAGCACAGATACGCAGTATTTT
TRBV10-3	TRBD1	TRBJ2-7	CAIRQDRGRTYEQYF	TGTGCCATCAGACAAGACAGGGGGCGTACCTACGAGCAGTACTTC
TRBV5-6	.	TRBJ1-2	CASSSGYGGYTF	TGTGCCAGCAGCTCCGGGTACGGTGGCTACACCTTC
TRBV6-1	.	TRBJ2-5	CASRPGGETQYF	TGTGCCAGCCGGCCTGGGGGGGAGACCCAGTACTTC
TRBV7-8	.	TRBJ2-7	CASSPPERAEQYF	TGTGCCAGCAGCCCCCCCGAGAGGGCCGAGCAGTACTTC
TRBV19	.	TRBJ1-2	CASSISGYGYTF	TGTGCCAGTAGTATATCCGGGTATGGCTACACCTTC
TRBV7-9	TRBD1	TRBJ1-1	CASRIHGGQGSVAFF	TGTGCCAGCCGCATCCACGGGGGACAGGGAAGTGTAGCTTTCTTT
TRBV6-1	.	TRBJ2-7	CASTPSSYEQYF	TGTGCCAGCACCCCCAGCTCCTACGAGCAGTACTTC
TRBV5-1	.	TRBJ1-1	CASSLPPADEWSTEAFF	TGCGCCAGCAGCTTGCCCCCAGCGGATGAATGGAGCACTGAAGCTTTCTTT
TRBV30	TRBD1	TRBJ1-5	CASGQGSSQPQHF	TGTGCCTCCGGACAGGGAAGCAGTCAGCCCCAGCATTTT
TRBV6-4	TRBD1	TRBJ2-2	CASSGQAASGGELFF	TGTGCCAGCAGCGGACAGGCGGCCAGCGGCGGGGAGCTGTTTTTT
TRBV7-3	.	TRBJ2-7	CASSLSGGGEQYF	TGTGCCAGCAGCTTAAGTGGGGGCGGCGAGCAGTACTTC
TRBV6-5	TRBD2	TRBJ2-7	CASRPGLAAYEQYF	TGTGCCAGCAGACCGGGACTAGCGGCCTACGAGCAGTACTTC
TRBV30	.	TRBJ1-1	CAWSDLQGAAEAFF	TGTGCCTGGAGCGACCTACAGGGTGCCGCTGAAGCTTTCTTT